This T cell receptor (beta chain) was sequenced during a study of early T cells in non-severe SARS-CoV-2 infection. Study in general: Sequenced material consisted of bulk RNA (from unsorted whole blood), and chains were unpaired.

Findings and caveats of the study: The matching step, a VDJdb search, favored anti-spike CD8 responses and missed private and CD4 specificities.

As regards this clonotype: The antigen is unknown.

The CDR3 is 14 residues long. Trimming stripped 2 bases from V and 6 bases from J, with 14 bases between. Germline loops: CDR1 ENHRY, CDR2 SYGVKD. Molecules of cDNA were individually given unique molecular identifiers that were attached to them. MiXCR was run by TCRdb on the 5' RACE reads, yielding one entry per CDR3 protein. The data hold 90,000 or so distinct CDR3 sequences, with about 15% observed a single time. The J gene is TRBJ2-7, the V gene TRBV10-3, with TRBD1 as a possible D gene (5 bases). Sequenced material: whole blood. This TCR came from an adult who was a healthcare worker with PCR-confirmed SARS-CoV-2 infection or an uninfected control (not recorded which). Here the CDR3 DNA reads TGTGCCATCAGTGAGATAGGGGATGATGGCGAGCAGTACTTC. Translation: CAISEIGDDGEQYF.